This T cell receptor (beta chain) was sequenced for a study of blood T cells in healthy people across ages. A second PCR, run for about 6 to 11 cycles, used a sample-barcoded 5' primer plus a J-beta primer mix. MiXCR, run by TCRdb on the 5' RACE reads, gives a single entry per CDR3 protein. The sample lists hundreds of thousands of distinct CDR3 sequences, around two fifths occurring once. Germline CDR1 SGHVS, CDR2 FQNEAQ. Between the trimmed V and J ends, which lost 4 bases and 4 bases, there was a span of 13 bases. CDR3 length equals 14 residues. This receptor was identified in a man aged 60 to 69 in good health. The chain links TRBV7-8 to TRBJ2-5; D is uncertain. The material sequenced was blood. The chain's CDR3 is CASSSRVLLETQYF. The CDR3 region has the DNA TGTGCCAGCAGCTCTCGAGTCCTTTTAGAGACCCAGTACTTC.